Below are 10 T cell receptor beta chains sequenced from a single sample in a study of cytomegalovirus exposure and HLA in healthy donors. Repertoires were generated with immunoSEQ multiplex PCR, while TCRdb's copy carries only in-frame clones and drops some. The table records about 200,000 clones, about nine tenths of them present only once. Sample: PBMCs. Source of these receptors: a woman younger than 30 in good health and CMV-seropositive.

Details on this clone: Different DNA sequences within this sample yield the same CDR3. This chain links TRBV5-1 with TRBJ1-1; D is possibly TRBD1 (5 bases). The germline V gene has CDR1 SGHRS and CDR2 YFSETQ. V was clipped by 0 bases and J by 3 bases, with 9 bases between them. The CDR3 has 14 residues. CDR3 amino acids: CASSLAGGYTEAFF. The CDR3 bases are TGCGCCAGCAGCTTGGCGGGGGGGTACACTGAAGCTTTCTTT.

The J gene is TRBJ1-2, the V gene TRBV2, with TRBD1 matching over 7 bases. Trimming took 5 bases from V and 4 from J; bases not matched to a gene: 7. CDR3 length equals 14 residues. The germline CDR1 and CDR2 sequences are SNHLY and FYNNEI. CDR3 in amino acids: CASSPRQGPYGYTF. CDR3 bases: TGTGCCAGCAGTCCCCGACAGGGACCCTATGGCTACACCTTC.

This clone was recorded once. The chain joins TRBV19 to TRBJ2-7; D may be TRBD2 (6 bases). This CDR3 has 14 amino acids. Germline values: CDR1 LNHDA, CDR2 SQIVND (reference sequence). Deletions cut 7 bases from V and 7 bases from J, with 20 bases between. Written as DNA, the CDR3 is TGTGCCAGTATGTCACGGGATGGTGGACTAGAGCAGTACTTC. Protein product: CASMSRDGGLEQYF.

V usage is TRBV5-4 and J usage is TRBJ2-7, with D unclear. The CDR3 is made up of 11 amino acids. With 0 bases removed from V and 9 bases from J, the gap between germline ends came to 7 bases. Germline CDR1 SGHNT, CDR2 YYREEE (reference sequence). CDR3 residues: CASSLDGWQYF. CDR3 nucleotide sequence: TGTGCCAGCAGCTTGGACGGGTGGCAGTACTTC.

This chain connects TRBV4-2 to TRBJ2-3, with D tentatively TRBD2 (6 bases). Trimming removed 4 bases at V and 0 bases at J, with 23 bases between. This CDR3 has 19 residues. Germline CDR1 and CDR2: LGHNA and YNFKEQ. The CDR3 DNA is TGTGCCAGCAGCCTAAAGGGATCCGGTTATGGGACTAGCACAGATACGCAGTATTTT. This codes for CASSLKGSGYGTSTDTQYF.

The rearrangement uses TRBV6-6 and TRBJ1-5, with D possibly matching TRBD1 (5 bases). Germline values: CDR1 MNHNY, CDR2 SVGAGI (reference sequence). V was cut by 7 bases and J by 16 bases, with 20 bases left in between. The CDR3 runs to 12 residues. CDR3 in amino acids: CASTEREGPPHF. CDR3 coding DNA: TGTGCCAGCACCGAACGGGAGGGACCCCCTCATTTT.

About this clone: The DNA is left out, because the CDR3 cannot be placed on it with certainty; the CDR3 is given as TCRdb lists it. The chain recombines TRBV30 with TRBJ2-3; TRBD2, the table's D call, was not compared with the DNA. With termini counted, the CDR3 has 10 amino acids. Germline CDR1 and CDR2: GTSNPN and SVGIG (reference sequence). The chain's CDR3 is CAFGSGTLYF.

The V call is TRBV10-2, the J call TRBJ1-2, with D unclear. V was cut by 3 bases and J by 0 bases, with 5 bases left in between. Per the germline V gene, CDR1 is WSHSY and CDR2 is SAAADI. This CDR3 region has 13 residues. CDR3 sequence: CASSDGPNYGYTF. As DNA, the CDR3 is TGCGCCAGCAGTGACGGTCCTAACTATGGCTACACCTTC.

This sequence joins TRBV5-4 and TRBJ2-7; D is unclear. This CDR3 has 12 amino acids. V was trimmed by 0 bases and J by 9 bases, leaving 10 bases between them. Germline V lookup: CDR1 SGHNT, CDR2 YYREEE (reference sequence). This CDR3 reads CASSLGASGQYF. DNA of the CDR3: TGTGCCAGCAGCTTGGGGGCCTCTGGGCAGTACTTC.

This clone was seen a handful of times. This chain connects TRBV6-1 to TRBJ1-5; TRBD1 matches at 7 bases. This CDR3 is built from 14 residues. CDR1 MNHNS and CDR2 SASEGT come from the germline V gene. J was trimmed by 4 bases and V by 4 bases; bases with no gene match: 4. CDR3 DNA sequence: TGTGCCAGCAGTGTCGGGACAGTTAATCAGCCCCAGCATTTT. It encodes CASSVGTVNQPQHF.